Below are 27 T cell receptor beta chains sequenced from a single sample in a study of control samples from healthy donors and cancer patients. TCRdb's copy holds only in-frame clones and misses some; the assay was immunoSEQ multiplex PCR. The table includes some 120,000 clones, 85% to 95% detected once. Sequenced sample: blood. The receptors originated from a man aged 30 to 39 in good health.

The CDR3 sequence: CASSPPDSYEQYF. CDR3 bases: TGTGCCAGCAGCCCACCGGATTCCTACGAGCAGTACTTC. V and J are TRBV13 and TRBJ2-7; D is unclear. V shed 5 bases and J shed 1 base, with 9 bases lying between them. The V gene's germline CDR1 is PRHDT and CDR2 FYEKMQ (reference sequence). The CDR3 has 13 residues.

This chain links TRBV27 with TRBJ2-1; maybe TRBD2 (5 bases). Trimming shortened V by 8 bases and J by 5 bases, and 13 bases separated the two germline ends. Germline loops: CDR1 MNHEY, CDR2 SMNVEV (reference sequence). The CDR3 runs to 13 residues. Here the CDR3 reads CASSGWGNNEQFF. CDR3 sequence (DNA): TGTGCCAGCTCGGGGTGGGGTAACAATGAGCAGTTCTTC.

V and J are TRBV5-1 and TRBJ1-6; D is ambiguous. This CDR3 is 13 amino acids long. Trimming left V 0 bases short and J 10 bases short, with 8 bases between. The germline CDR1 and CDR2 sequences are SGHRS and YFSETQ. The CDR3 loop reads CASSLDSLSPLHF. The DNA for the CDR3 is TGCGCCAGCAGCTTGGACAGCCTGTCACCCCTCCACTTT.

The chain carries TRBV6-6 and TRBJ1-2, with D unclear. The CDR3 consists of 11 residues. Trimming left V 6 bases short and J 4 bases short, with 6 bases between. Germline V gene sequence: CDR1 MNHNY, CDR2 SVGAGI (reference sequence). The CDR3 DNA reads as TGTGCCAGCAGCTCGGGCTATGGCTACACCTTC. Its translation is CASSSGYGYTF.

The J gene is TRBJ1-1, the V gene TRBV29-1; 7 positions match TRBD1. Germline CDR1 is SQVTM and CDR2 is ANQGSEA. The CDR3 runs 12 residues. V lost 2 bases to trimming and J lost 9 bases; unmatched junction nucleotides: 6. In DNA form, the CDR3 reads TGCAGCGTTGAAAGGGGGCAGGGGAAAGCTTTCTTT. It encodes CSVERGQGKAFF.

CDR3 residues: CASRRDRGDTGELFF. The CDR3 region has the DNA TGTGCCAGCAGACGGGACAGGGGCGACACCGGGGAGCTGTTTTTT. This chain joins TRBV7-2 and TRBJ2-2; TRBD1 matches 10 bases. This CDR3 contains 15 residues. V shed 6 bases, J shed 3 bases, and the junction held 4 bases outside the gene matches. Looked up from germline, CDR1 is SGHTA and CDR2 is FQGNSA.

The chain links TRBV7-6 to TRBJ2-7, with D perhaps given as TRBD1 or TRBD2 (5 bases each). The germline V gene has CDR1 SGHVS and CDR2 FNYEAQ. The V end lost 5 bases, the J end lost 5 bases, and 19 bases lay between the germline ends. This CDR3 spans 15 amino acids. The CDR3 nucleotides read TGTGCCAGCAGCGAAGGGGAGTCGGACATAAACGAGCAGTACTTC. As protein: CASSEGESDINEQYF.

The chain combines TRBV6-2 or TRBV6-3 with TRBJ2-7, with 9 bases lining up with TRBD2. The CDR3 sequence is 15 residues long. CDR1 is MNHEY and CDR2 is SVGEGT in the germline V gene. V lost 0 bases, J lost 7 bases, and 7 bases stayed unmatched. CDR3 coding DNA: TGTGCCAGCAGTTACTCAGGCGGGGGGGCCTGGGAGCAGTACTTC. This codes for CASSYSGGGAWEQYF.

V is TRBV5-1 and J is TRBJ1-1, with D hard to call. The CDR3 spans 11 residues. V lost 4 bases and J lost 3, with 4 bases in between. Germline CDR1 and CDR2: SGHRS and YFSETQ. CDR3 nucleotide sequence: TGCGCCAGCAGCCCAGACACTGAAGCTTTCTTT. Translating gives CASSPDTEAFF.

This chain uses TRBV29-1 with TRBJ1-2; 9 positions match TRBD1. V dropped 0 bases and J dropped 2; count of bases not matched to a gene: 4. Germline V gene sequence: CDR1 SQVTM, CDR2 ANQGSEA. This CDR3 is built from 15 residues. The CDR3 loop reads CSVEDQDRGNYGYTF. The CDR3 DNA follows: TGCAGCGTTGAAGATCAGGACAGGGGAAACTATGGCTACACCTTC.

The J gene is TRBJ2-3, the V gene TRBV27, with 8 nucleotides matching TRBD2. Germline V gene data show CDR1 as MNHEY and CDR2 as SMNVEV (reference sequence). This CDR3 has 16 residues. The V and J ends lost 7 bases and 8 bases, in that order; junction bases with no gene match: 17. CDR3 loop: CASTSQGRGVGATQYF. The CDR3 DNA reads TGTGCCAGCACCTCGCAGGGGCGGGGGGTCGGGGCTACGCAGTATTTT.

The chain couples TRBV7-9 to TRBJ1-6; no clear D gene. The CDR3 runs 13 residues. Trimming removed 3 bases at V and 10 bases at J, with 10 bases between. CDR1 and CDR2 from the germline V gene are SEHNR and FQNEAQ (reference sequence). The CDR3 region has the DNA TGTGCCAGCAGCTTGGTCCCTGAATCACCCCTCCACTTT. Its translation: CASSLVPESPLHF.

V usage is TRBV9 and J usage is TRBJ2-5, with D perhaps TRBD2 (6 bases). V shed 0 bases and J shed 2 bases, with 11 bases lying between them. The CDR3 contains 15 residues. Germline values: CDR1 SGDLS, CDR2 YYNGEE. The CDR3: CASSVGGAPQETQYF. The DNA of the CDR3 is TGTGCCAGCAGCGTAGGCGGGGCCCCACAAGAGACCCAGTACTTC. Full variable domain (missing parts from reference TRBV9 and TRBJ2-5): DSGVTQTPKHLITATGQRVTLRCSPRSGDLSVYWYQQSLDQGLQFLIQYYNGEERAKGNILERFSAQQFPDLHSELNLSSLELGDSALYFCASSVGGAPQETQYFGPGTRLLVL.

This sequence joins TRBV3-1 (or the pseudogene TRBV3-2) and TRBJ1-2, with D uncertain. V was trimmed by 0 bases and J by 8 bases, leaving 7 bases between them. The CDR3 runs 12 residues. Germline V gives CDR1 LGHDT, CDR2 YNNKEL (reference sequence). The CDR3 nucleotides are TGTGCCAGCAGCCAAGATTATGAGGGCTACACCTTC. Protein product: CASSQDYEGYTF.

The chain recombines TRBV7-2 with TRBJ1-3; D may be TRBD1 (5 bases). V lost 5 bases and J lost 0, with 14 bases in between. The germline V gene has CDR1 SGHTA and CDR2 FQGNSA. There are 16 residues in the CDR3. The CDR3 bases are TGTGCCAGCAGCCCGTGGGGACTCCCCTCTGGAAACACCATATATTTT. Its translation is CASSPWGLPSGNTIYF.

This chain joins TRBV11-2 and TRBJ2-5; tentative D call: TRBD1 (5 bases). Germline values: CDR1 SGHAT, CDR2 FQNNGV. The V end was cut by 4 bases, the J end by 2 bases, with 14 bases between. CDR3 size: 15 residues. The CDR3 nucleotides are TGTGCCAGCAGCTCGCTTTTGGACATTCAAGAGACCCAGTACTTC. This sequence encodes CASSSLLDIQETQYF.

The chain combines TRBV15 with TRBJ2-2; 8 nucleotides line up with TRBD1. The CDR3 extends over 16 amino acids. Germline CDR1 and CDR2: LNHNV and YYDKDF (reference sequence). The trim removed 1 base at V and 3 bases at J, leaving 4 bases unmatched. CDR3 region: CATSRGDRGYTGELFF. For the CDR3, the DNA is TGTGCCACCAGCAGAGGCGACAGGGGCTACACCGGGGAGCTGTTTTTT.

CDR3 region: CASSPQDIYEQYF. In nucleotides, the CDR3 is TGTGCCAGCTCACCACAGGACATCTACGAGCAGTACTTC. This chain joins TRBV18 and TRBJ2-7, with D possibly being TRBD1 (5 bases). The V and J ends lost 1 base and 3 bases respectively, with 7 bases between them. Per the germline V gene, CDR1 is KGHSH and CDR2 is LQKENI. The CDR3 consists of 13 residues.

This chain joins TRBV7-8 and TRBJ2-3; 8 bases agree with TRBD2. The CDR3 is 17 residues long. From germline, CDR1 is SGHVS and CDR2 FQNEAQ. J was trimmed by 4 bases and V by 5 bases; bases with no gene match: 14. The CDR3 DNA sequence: TGTGCCAGCAGCGACCGTAGGCGGGAGGACGGGGCAGATACGCAGTATTTT. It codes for CASSDRRREDGADTQYF.

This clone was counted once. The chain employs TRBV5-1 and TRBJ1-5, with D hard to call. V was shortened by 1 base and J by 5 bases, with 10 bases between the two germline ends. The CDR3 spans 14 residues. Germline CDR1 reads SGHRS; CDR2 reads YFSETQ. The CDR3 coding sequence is TGCGCCAGCAGCTTGTATGGTTGGGATCAGCCCCAGCATTTT. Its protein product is CASSLYGWDQPQHF.

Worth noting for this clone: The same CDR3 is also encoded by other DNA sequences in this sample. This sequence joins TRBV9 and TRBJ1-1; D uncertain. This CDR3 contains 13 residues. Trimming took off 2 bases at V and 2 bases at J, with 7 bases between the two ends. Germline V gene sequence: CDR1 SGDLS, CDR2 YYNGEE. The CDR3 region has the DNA TGTGCCAGCAGCGTCGACGGCAACACTGAAGCTTTCTTT. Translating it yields CASSVDGNTEAFF.

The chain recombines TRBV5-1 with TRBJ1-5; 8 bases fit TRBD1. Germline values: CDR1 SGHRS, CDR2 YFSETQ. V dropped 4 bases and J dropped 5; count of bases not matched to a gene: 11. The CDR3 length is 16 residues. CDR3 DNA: TGCGCCAGCAGCGCGGACGGACAGGGAATCGATCAGCCCCAGCATTTT. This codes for CASSADGQGIDQPQHF.

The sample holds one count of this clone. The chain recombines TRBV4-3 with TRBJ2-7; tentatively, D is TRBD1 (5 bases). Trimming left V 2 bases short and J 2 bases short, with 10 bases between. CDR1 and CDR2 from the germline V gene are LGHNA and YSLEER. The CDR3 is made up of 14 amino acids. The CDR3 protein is CASSQTQGPYEQYF. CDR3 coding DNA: TGCGCCAGCAGCCAAACTCAGGGCCCCTACGAGCAGTACTTC.

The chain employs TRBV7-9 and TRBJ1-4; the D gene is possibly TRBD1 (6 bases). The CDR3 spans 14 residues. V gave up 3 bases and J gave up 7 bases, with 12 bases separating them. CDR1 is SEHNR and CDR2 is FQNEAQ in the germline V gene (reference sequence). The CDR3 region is CASSFVGAREKLFF. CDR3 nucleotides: TGTGCCAGCAGCTTCGTGGGGGCTCGTGAAAAACTGTTTTTT.

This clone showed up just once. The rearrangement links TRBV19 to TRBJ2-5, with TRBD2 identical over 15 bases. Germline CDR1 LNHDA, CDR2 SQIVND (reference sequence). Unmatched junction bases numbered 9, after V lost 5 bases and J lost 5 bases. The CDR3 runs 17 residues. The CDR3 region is CASSFGTSGGPWETQYF. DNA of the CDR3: TGTGCCAGTAGTTTCGGGACTAGCGGGGGGCCCTGGGAGACCCAGTACTTC.

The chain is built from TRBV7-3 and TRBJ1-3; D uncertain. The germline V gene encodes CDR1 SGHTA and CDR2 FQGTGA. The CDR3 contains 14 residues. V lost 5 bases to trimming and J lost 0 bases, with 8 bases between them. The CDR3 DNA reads TGTGCCAGCAGCCCTTATGGCTCTGGAAACACCATATATTTT. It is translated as CASSPYGSGNTIYF.

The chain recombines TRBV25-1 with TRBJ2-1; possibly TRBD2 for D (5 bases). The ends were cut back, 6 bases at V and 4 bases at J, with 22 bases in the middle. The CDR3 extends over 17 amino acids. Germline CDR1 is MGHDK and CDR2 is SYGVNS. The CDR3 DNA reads TGTGCCAGCAGCCGGGAAGGCTCGCTACGCCTTTACAATGAGCAGTTCTTC. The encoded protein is CASSREGSLRLYNEQFF.